This T cell receptor (beta chain) derives from a study of beta chain features in type 1 diabetes. Study-level background: Patient and healthy donor groups were alike in age, gender and cell yields. Study-wide findings and caveats: A greater similarity of naive, central memory and Treg TCRB repertoires was seen among patients than among healthy donors. Type 1 diabetes patients had TCRB CDR3s that were shorter (moderately but significantly so) in all four CD4+ subsets.

A CD45RO/CCR7/CD25/CD127/CD95/CD27 panel sorted naive, central memory, regulatory and stem cell-like memory CD4+ cells. Comment on this clone: Its antigen is still unknown.

This CDR3 has 18 residues. Trimming removed 1 base from V and 3 bases from J, with 21 bases in between. The germline gives CDR1 SEHNR, CDR2 FQNEAQ (reference sequence). Of the isolated RNA, all was reverse transcribed, and so the sequenced material was expressed TCRB transcripts. The repertoire was sequenced with immunoSEQ multiplex PCR; TCRdb's copy has only in-frame clones and lacks some. The sample lists about 270,000 clones, about 13% seen once, with roughly 0.018% in the top ten. This TCR was sampled from a man aged 25 to 45 with type 1 diabetes. The specimen sequenced was naive CD4+ T cells from blood. This chain links TRBV7-9 with TRBJ1-2; the D gene is possibly TRBD1 (6 bases). This chain's CDR3 is CASSLVGAGLDRHYGYTF. In DNA form, the CDR3 reads TGTGCCAGCAGCTTAGTAGGCGCCGGACTGGACAGACACTATGGCTACACCTTC. Together with reference TRBV7-9 and TRBJ1-2, the CDR3 gives the full variable domain: DTGVSQNPRHKITKRGQNVTFRCDPISEHNRLYWYRQTLGQGPEFLTYFQNEAQLEKSRLLSDRFSAERPKGSFSTLEIQRTEQGDSAMYLCASSLVGAGLDRHYGYTFGSGTRLTVV.